One sample yielded the 8 T cell receptor beta chains listed below, sequenced in a study of blood T cells in healthy people across ages. Sample-barcoded 5' priming and a J-beta primer mix drove a second PCR of roughly 6 to 12 cycles. Each CDR3 protein gets one entry after TCRdb re-called the 5' RACE reads with MiXCR. The sample includes about 830,000 distinct CDR3 sequences, 55% to 65% of them seen just once. Input material: blood. These TCRs come from a man aged 30 to 45 in good health.

This clonotype was found a few times. This sequence joins TRBV5-5 and TRBJ1-6, with D hard to call. Germline CDR1 reads SGHKS; CDR2 reads YYEKEE (reference sequence). The CDR3 covers 16 residues. The germline V and J ends were trimmed by 2 bases and 5 bases, with 14 bases remaining between them. The CDR3 DNA follows: TGTGCCAGCAGCTTTGGACTGACTAGTAATAATTCACCCCTCCACTTT. This codes for CASSFGLTSNNSPLHF.

A note on this clonotype: Mismatch with germline at one junction end may stem from a read error. The chain carries TRBV2 and TRBJ2-1; D is unresolved. CDR1 is SNHLY and CDR2 is FYNNEI in the germline V gene. The CDR3 is 14 residues long. The CDR3 spells CTSPSGTSYNEQFF. The CDR3 region has the DNA TGTACCAGCCCCAGTGGAACCTCCTACAATGAGCAGTTCTTC.

The chain carries TRBV7-8 and TRBJ2-5; TRBD2 matches 7 bases. The CDR3 is made up of 15 amino acids. J lost 6 bases, V lost 3 bases, and 10 bases had no gene match. Germline V gives CDR1 SGHVS, CDR2 FQNEAQ. Here the CDR3 DNA reads TGTGCCAGCAGCTTCTCTCGGGGGAGCGGGAAGACCCAGTACTTC. This sequence encodes CASSFSRGSGKTQYF.

This clonotype turned up a few times. In DNA form, the CDR3 reads TGTGCCAGCAGTGCCGGGGGCGGGACAGTCTTTTCTGGGGCCAACGTCCTGACTTTC. It codes for CASSAGGGTVFSGANVLTF. V and J are TRBV25-1 and TRBJ2-6; tentative D call: TRBD1 (7 bases). The V end was cut by 4 bases, the J end by 1 base, with 20 bases between. This CDR3 has 19 amino acids. Germline CDR1 and CDR2: MGHDK and SYGVNS.

The chain couples TRBV6-2 or TRBV6-3 to TRBJ2-4; D is ambiguous. The J call is in doubt because the DNA end fits TRBJ2-7 better. Germline V gene data show CDR1 as MNHEY and CDR2 as SVGEGT. The CDR3 covers 13 residues. The CDR3 loop is CATRPPAFYEQYF. For the CDR3, the DNA is TGTGCCACTCGACCACCCGCTTTCTACGAGCAGTACTTC.

The table lists this clonotype with a few counts. V usage is TRBV7-3 and J usage is TRBJ2-1; D not resolved. Trimming stripped 2 bases from V and 5 bases from J, with 13 bases between. The germline gives CDR1 SGHTA, CDR2 FQGTGA. The CDR3 covers 15 residues. The CDR3 sequence: CASSLSPPWDNEQFF. The CDR3 DNA reads TGTGCCAGCAGCTTATCCCCCCCATGGGACAATGAGCAGTTCTTC.

The genes are TRBV7-2 and TRBJ2-1; 13 bases line up with TRBD2. This CDR3 is built from 16 residues. V gave up 0 bases and J gave up 7 bases; unmatched junction bases: 3. The germline V gene has CDR1 SGHTA and CDR2 FQGNSA. The CDR3 DNA reads as TGTGCCAGCAGCTTAGCACTAGCGGGGGGGAGTAATGAGCAGTTCTTC. Its translation is CASSLALAGGSNEQFF.

The V call is TRBV20-1, the J call TRBJ2-7, with 8 bases identical to TRBD2. The CDR3 runs to 17 residues. J lost 2 bases, V lost 1 base, and 13 bases had no gene match. In germline, CDR1 is DFQATT, CDR2 SNEGSKA (reference sequence). CDR3 protein: CSARGVAGLRSAYEQYF. Here the CDR3 DNA reads TGCAGTGCTAGAGGGGTAGCGGGGCTCCGGTCAGCCTACGAGCAGTACTTC.